One sample yielded the 18 T cell receptor beta chains listed below, sequenced in a study of tumor and adjacent non-tumor tissue in lung cancer. The template was RNA from unsorted bulk tissue. The library came from three nested PCR rounds adapted from ARM-PCR protocols. A single record per CDR3 protein comes from TCRdb applying MiXCR to the multiplex PCR reads. The sample includes some 99,000 distinct CDR3 sequences, approximately 71% of them seen just once. The sequenced sample was lung tumor tissue. The receptors were sampled from a woman in her sixties or seventies with non-small cell lung cancer.

This clonotype was picked up one time. This sequence joins TRBV20-1 and TRBJ2-2, with 7 bases that match TRBD1. Germline lookup yields CDR1 DFQATT and CDR2 SNEGSKA (reference sequence). The CDR3 length is 14 residues. The CDR3 DNA reads as TGCAGAGATCCTGCGACAGGGATGACCGGGGAGCTGTTTTTT. Encoded protein: CRDPATGMTGELFF.

About this clonotype itself: This may arise from a read error, as a much more abundant clone is one base away. The J gene is TRBJ1-1, the V gene TRBV12-3 or TRBV12-4; D not certain. The CDR3 has 15 residues. V was clipped by 5 bases and J by 5 bases, with 18 bases between them. The CDR3 is CASSRGANRGTEAFF. The CDR3 DNA is TGTGCCAGCAGTCGAGGAGCAAACCGGGGAACTGAAGCTTTCTTT.

This clonotype was detected many times. CDR3 loop: CASGIGAIGGFNSPLHF. Written as DNA, the CDR3 is TGTGCCAGCGGCATCGGGGCAATAGGGGGCTTTAATTCACCCCTCCACTTT. V usage is TRBV6-2 or TRBV6-3 and J usage is TRBJ1-6; TRBD1 matches at 7 bases. The CDR3 loop spans 17 amino acids. CDR1 and CDR2 from the germline V gene are MNHEY and SVGEGT. After removal of 8 bases from V and 6 bases from J, the junction contained 16 bases not matched to a gene.

A note on this clonotype: One junction end does not reproduce the germline sequence, and a read error may be involved. The J gene is TRBJ1-1, the V gene TRBV12-3 or TRBV12-4; no firm D call. The CDR3 sequence is 15 residues long. The CDR3 protein is CACSRGADRGTEAFF. The CDR3 coding sequence is TGTGCCTGCAGTCGAGGAGCAGACCGAGGAACTGAAGCTTTCTTT.

For this clonotype: One end of the junction does not line up with germline, which may come from a read error. This rearrangement joins TRBV20-1 to TRBJ1-1; D perhaps matches TRBD1 (5 bases). CDR3 length: 12 amino acids. Germline V gene lookup returns CDR1 DFQATT and CDR2 SNEGSKA (reference sequence). CDR3 sequence reads: CNARAQIPGALF. In DNA form, the CDR3 reads TGCAATGCTAGGGCCCAGATCCCTGGGGCTTTGTTT.

In the case of this clonotype: A read error may produce the germline difference seen at one junction end. The gene calls are TRBV11-3 and TRBJ2-5; D perhaps matches TRBD1 (6 bases). The CDR3 covers 16 residues. CDR1 is SGHNT, CDR2 YENEEA, per germline. CDR3 sequence reads: CASRLEGTWIQETQYF. The CDR3 bases are TGTGCCAGCAGATTAGAGGGGACATGGATACAAGAGACCCAGTACTTC.

Comments on this clonotype: Since a much larger clone is just one base distant, this may be a read error. This chain joins TRBV20-1 and TRBJ2-2; D uncertain. The CDR3 is made up of 13 amino acids. In germline, CDR1 is DFQATT, CDR2 SNEGSKA (reference sequence). The DNA of the CDR3 is TGCAGTGCTAGATATAGAATCACCTGGGAGCTGTTTTTT. Its protein product is CSARYRITWELFF.

Remarks on this clonotype: At one boundary the junction diverges from the germline segment, which might be a read error. V and J are TRBV20-1 and TRBJ2-4; possible D gene TRBD1, 6 bases. Germline CDR1 is DFQATT and CDR2 is SNEGSKA (reference sequence). The CDR3 loop spans 12 amino acids. The chain's CDR3 is CNAREGGNFQYF. Here the CDR3 DNA reads TGCAATGCTAGAGAAGGGGGTAACTTTCAGTACTTC.

This clonotype was found many times. The V call is TRBV4-3, the J call TRBJ2-2; no clear D gene. Germline CDR1 LGHNA, CDR2 YSLEER. The length of the CDR3 is 14 residues. Trimming stripped 0 bases from V and 5 bases from J, with 7 bases between. The CDR3 DNA reads as TGCGCCAGCAGCCAAGATTCCGGGACCGGGGAGCTGTTTTTT. It codes for CASSQDSGTGELFF.

For this clonotype: Since no conserved phenylalanine or tryptophan closes the CDR3, a read error is the likely cause. The J gene is TRBJ2-5, the V gene TRBV11-2, with D perhaps matching TRBD1 (6 bases). CDR1 is SGHAT, CDR2 FQNNGV, per germline. V dropped 6 bases and J dropped 10 bases, with 21 bases sitting between them. This CDR3 comprises 14 residues. CDR3 nucleotide sequence: TGTGCCAGCAGTTCGTCAGGACAGACGAGCCACCAGTACTAC. Translation gives CASSSSGQTSHQYY.

Turning to this clonotype: The conserved closing phenylalanine or tryptophan is absent in this CDR3, likely reflecting a read error. V gene TRBV6-5 combines with J gene TRBJ2-5; no reliable D call. CDR1 is MNHEY and CDR2 is SVGAGI in the germline V gene. CDR3 length: 11 residues. The CDR3 region is CASTAEETQYL. Written as DNA, the CDR3 is TGTGCCAGCACCGCTGAAGAGACACAGTACCTC.

This clonotype was counted at least ten times. V gene TRBV6-5 combines with J gene TRBJ2-7; 11 bases agree with TRBD1. CDR1 MNHEY and CDR2 SVGAGI come from the germline V gene. This CDR3 contains 15 residues. Trimming took 2 bases from V and 4 from J; bases not matched to a gene: 4. CDR3 sequence reads: CASSYPGQGGYEQYF. Written as DNA, the CDR3 is TGTGCCAGCAGTTACCCGGGACAGGGGGGATACGAGCAGTACTTC.

The V call is TRBV28, the J call TRBJ1-2; 8 nucleotides line up with TRBD1. This CDR3 is 13 amino acids long. Germline lookup yields CDR1 MDHEN and CDR2 SYDVKM. The V gene end was trimmed by 7 bases and the J gene end by 4 bases; junction bases not matched to a gene: 5. CDR3 DNA sequence: TGTGCCAGCACCAGAGGACAGGGCTATGGCTACACCTTC. Encoded protein: CASTRGQGYGYTF.

Turning to this clonotype: This may come from a read error, since a much larger clone is one base off. The V gene is TRBV5-1, the J gene TRBJ2-6; D is perhaps TRBD2 (5 bases). The germline CDR1 and CDR2 sequences are SGHRS and YFSETQ. The CDR3 has 14 amino acids. V lost 4 bases and J lost 3, with 8 bases in between. The CDR3 is CASSEGIGANVLTF. For the CDR3, the DNA is TGCGCCAGCAGCGAGGGTATTGGGGCCAACGTCCTGACTTTC.

This clonotype was counted many times. This chain joins TRBV6-2 or TRBV6-3 and TRBJ1-2, with 7 bases matching TRBD1. The CDR3 has 14 residues. V shed 7 bases, J shed 4 bases, and the junction held 9 bases outside the gene matches. Germline V gene data show CDR1 as MNHEY and CDR2 as SVGEGT. The CDR3 reads CASKSPGQAYGYTF. CDR3 coding DNA: TGTGCCAGCAAAAGCCCAGGACAGGCCTATGGCTACACCTTC.

A word on this clonotype: At one end, the junction sequence differs from germline, possibly due to a read error. V and J are TRBV11-2 and TRBJ2-7; TRBD2 agrees at 15 bases. Per germline, CDR1 SGHAT and CDR2 FQNNGV. CDR3 size: 15 residues. The CDR3 sequence: CVSSYGTSGGYEKYF. CDR3 nucleotides: TGTGTCAGCAGCTACGGGACTAGCGGGGGGTACGAGAAGTACTTT.

Note on this clonotype: This likely comes from a read error, as the CDR3 has no conserved phenylalanine or tryptophan at its end. This chain links TRBV11-2 with TRBJ2-3; maybe TRBD1 (5 bases). Germline V gene data show CDR1 as SGHAT and CDR2 as FQNNGV. Trimming cost V 6 bases and J 0 bases, with 16 bases left between them. The CDR3 spans 16 residues. The CDR3 DNA is TGTGCCAGCAGGTTACGATCACAGGTTAGCACAGATACGCAGTATCTT. Translating gives CASRLRSQVSTDTQYL.

With respect to this clonotype: This is likely a read error, given that the CDR3 carries no conserved phenylalanine or tryptophan at its end. The chain combines TRBV28 with TRBJ1-1, with 11 bases identical to TRBD1. The CDR3 loop spans 16 amino acids. Trimming at V came to 6 bases and at J to 4 bases, leaving 10 bases not matched to a gene. Germline assignment: CDR1 MDHEN and CDR2 SYDVKM. For the CDR3, the DNA is TGTGCCAGCAGAGTAGGACAGGGGGCGCGGGGCACTGAAGCTTTCATT. It yields the protein CASRVGQGARGTEAFI.